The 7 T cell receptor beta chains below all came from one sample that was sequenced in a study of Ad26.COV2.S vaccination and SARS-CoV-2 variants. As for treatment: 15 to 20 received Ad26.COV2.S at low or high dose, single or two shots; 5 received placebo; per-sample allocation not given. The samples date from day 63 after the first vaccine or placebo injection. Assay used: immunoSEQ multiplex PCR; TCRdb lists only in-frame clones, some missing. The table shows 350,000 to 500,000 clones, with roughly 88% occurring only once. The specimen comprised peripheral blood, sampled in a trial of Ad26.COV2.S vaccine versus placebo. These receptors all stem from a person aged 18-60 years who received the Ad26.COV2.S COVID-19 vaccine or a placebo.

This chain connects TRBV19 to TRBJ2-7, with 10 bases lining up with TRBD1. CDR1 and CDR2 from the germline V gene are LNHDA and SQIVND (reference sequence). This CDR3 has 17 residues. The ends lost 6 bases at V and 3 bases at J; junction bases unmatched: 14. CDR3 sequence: CASSPLTGDRGHYEQYF. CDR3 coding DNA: TGTGCCAGTAGCCCTCTGACAGGAGACAGGGGGCACTACGAGCAGTACTTC.

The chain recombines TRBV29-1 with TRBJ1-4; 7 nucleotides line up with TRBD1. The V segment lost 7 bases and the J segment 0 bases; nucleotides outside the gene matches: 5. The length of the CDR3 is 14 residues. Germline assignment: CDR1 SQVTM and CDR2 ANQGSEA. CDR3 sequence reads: CSDRGPATNEKLFF. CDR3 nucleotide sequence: TGCAGCGACAGGGGCCCTGCAACTAATGAAAAACTGTTTTTT.

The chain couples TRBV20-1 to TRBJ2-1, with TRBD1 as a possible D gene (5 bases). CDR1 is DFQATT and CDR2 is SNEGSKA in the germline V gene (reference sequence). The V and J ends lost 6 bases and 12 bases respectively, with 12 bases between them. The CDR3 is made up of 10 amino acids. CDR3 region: CSAGALGQFF. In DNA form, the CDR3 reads TGCAGTGCAGGGGCTCTTGGGCAGTTCTTC.

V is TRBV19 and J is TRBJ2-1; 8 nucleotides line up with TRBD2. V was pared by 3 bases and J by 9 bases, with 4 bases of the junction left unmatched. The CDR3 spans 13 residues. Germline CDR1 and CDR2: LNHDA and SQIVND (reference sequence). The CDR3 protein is CASSMRGAREQFF. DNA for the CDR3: TGTGCCAGTAGTATGCGGGGGGCGCGTGAGCAGTTCTTC.

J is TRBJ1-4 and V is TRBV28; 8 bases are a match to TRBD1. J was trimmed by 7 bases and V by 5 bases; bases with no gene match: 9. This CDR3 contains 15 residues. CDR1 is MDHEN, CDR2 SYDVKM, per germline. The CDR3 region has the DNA TGTGCCAGCAGTACCGGGACAGGTCGGAGTGAAAAACTGTTTTTT. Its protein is CASSTGTGRSEKLFF.

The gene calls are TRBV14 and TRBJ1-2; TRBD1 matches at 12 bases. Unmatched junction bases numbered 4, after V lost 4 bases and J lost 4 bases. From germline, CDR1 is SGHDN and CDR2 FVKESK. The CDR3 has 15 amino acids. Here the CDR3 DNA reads TGTGCCAGCAGCCGGGGGACAGGGGGCATCTATGGCTACACCTTC. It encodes CASSRGTGGIYGYTF.

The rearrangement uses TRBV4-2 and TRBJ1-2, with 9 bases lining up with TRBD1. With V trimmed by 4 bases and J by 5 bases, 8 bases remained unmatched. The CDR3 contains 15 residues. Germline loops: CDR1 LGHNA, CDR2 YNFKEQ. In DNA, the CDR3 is TGTGCCAGCAGCCCGGAGGACAGGGGAGCTTATGGCTACACCTTC. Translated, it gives CASSPEDRGAYGYTF.